At least ten counts were recorded for the clone carrying this T cell receptor (beta chain). The antigen is not known. The length of the CDR3 is 19 residues. The V gene's germline CDR1 is SGDLS and CDR2 YYNGEE. Trimming at V came to 4 bases and at J to 9 bases, leaving 18 bases not matched to a gene. The table came from immunoSEQ multiplex PCR; TCRdb's copy has only in-frame clones and leaves some out. Of approximately 96,000 clones in the sample, around nine tenths are singletons; the top ten hold approximately 10%. This entry comes from a study of T cell responses to AZD1222 COVID-19 vaccine. Study conclusions and caveats: Baseline testing showed seropositivity in only five to seven AZD1222 recipients. In the spike-specific TCR repertoire, nearly half reportedly target unmutated variant regions. It should be noted that donors were predominantly white British and more often female, and clonal diversity was possibly underestimated.

The receptor's source is an adult who received the AZD1222 COVID-19 vaccine. This rearrangement joins TRBV9 to TRBJ2-1, with TRBD2 identical over 14 bases. This specimen was peripheral blood, taken 28 days after the second AZD1222 dose. The DNA for the CDR3 is TGTGCCAGCAGCCTTGCAGGCCGGACTAGCGGGAGGTTTATTGGTGAGCAGTTCTTC. It is translated as CASSLAGRTSGRFIGEQFF.